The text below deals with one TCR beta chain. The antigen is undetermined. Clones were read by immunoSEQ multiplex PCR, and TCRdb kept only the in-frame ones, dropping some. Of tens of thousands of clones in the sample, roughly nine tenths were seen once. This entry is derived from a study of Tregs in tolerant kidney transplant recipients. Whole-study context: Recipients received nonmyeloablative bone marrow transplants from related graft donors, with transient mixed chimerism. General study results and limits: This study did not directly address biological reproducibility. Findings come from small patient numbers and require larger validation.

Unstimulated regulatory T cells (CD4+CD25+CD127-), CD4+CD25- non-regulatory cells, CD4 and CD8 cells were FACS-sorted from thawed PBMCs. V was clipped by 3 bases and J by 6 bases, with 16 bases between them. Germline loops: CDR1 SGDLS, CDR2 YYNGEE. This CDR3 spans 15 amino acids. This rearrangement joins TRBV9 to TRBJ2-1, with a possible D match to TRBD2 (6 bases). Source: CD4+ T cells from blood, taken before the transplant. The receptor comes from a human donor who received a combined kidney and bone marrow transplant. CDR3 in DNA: TGTGCCAGCAGCGCCATCCCGGACTATCGCAATGAGCAGTTCTTC. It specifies CASSAIPDYRNEQFF. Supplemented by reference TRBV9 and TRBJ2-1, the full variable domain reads DSGVTQTPKHLITATGQRVTLRCSPRSGDLSVYWYQQSLDQGLQFLIQYYNGEERAKGNILERFSAQQFPDLHSELNLSSLELGDSALYFCASSAIPDYRNEQFFGPGTRLTVL.